Described below is a single T cell receptor (beta chain) sequence and its context. This specimen belongs to a study of blood T cell repertoires in COVID-19. About the research overall: Both acute and convalescent COVID-19 samples were obtained from the United States, Italy and Spain. PBMCs, B-cell-depleted T cells, or T cells were the source of the cDNA or gDNA that made up the material.

The V gene's germline CDR1 is MNHEY and CDR2 SMNVEV (reference sequence). The CDR3 is 15 residues long. The ends lost 2 bases at V and 14 bases at J; junction bases unmatched: 13. In the original workflow: Estimation of nucleated cell counts relied on the amplification of reference gene primers. Libraries were prepared by immunoSEQ multiplex PCR; TCRdb keeps only in-frame clonotypes and omits some of them. The V and J calls and clone size come from that table; D and trimming were worked out from the DNA. The sample records about 130,000 clones, 60% to 80% being singletons. The chain couples TRBV27 to TRBJ1-4, with 8 bases identical to TRBD1. The receptor's source is a man in his 60s with acute or convalescent COVID-19. The sequenced sample consisted of peripheral blood. Here the CDR3 DNA reads TGTGCCAGCAGTTTAGGAAGACTACAGGGGGGCAAGCTGTTTTTT. Amino acid sequence: CASSLGRLQGGKLFF.